This section outlines one T cell receptor beta chain sequence together with its context. This sample is part of a study of blood T cell repertoires in COVID-19. Study-level background: COVID-19 samples from acute and convalescent phases originated in the United States, Italy and Spain.

The V and J ends lost 8 bases and 4 bases, in that order; junction bases with no gene match: 7. The CDR3 runs 15 residues. CDR1 and CDR2 from the germline V gene are SEHNR and FQNEAQ (reference sequence). Per the original methods: Amplification from reference gene primers served as the basis for estimated nucleated cell counts. Produced via immunoSEQ multiplex PCR; TCRdb's table is partial and in-frame only. The DNA gave D and trimming, while V, J and clone size come from that table. The sample has just over 650,000 clones; 85% to 90% are singletons. The chain recombines TRBV7-9 with TRBJ1-3, with 11 bases fitting TRBD1. The sequenced sample consisted of peripheral blood. The source is a woman aged 18 to 35 with acute or convalescent COVID-19. CDR3 nucleotide sequence: TGTGCCAGCCCTGGACAGGGGGCCCTCGGAAACACCATATATTTT. This gives the protein CASPGQGALGNTIYF.